A selection of T cell receptor beta chains follows, all from one sample in a study of blood T cell repertoires in COVID-19. Using immunoSEQ multiplex PCR, the repertoire was profiled, and TCRdb retains in-frame clones only, with some absent. Of 150,000 or so clones listed, about 88% are singletons. Sequences were obtained from peripheral blood. The receptors originated from a man in his sixties with acute or convalescent COVID-19. Both conserved end residues are part of each CDR3. The D gene is left open where the match is weak. The listing skips clone size in some rows; elsewhere it reads once, few, many or a size class.

D	V	J	size	DNA	CDR3
.	TRBV15	TRBJ2-1	.	TGTGCCACCAGCCCAAGAGGATGGGGCGAGCAGTTCTTC	CATSPRGWGEQFF
.	TRBV7-6	TRBJ2-2	few	TGTGCCAGCAGCTATCAGGGCACCGGGGAGCTGTTTTTT	CASSYQGTGELFF
TRBD1	TRBV11-2	TRBJ1-1	.	TGTGCCAGCAGCCTCGGACAGGGGGGATCCACTGAAGCTTTCTTT	CASSLGQGGSTEAFF
TRBD1	TRBV7-3	TRBJ1-1	.	TGTGCCAGCAGCCTTTCGACAGGGCCCGGGGACACTGAAGCTTTCTTT	CASSLSTGPGDTEAFF
TRBD2	TRBV4-2	TRBJ2-5	.	TGTGCCAGCAGCCAAAGGACTAGCGGGCCTCAAGAGACCCAGTACTTC	CASSQRTSGPQETQYF
.	TRBV5-1	TRBJ1-2	.	TGCGCCAGCAGCCCGATCGGGGGGCCCGTCCCCTATGGCTACACCTTC	CASSPIGGPVPYGYTF
.	TRBV5-1	TRBJ2-1	.	TGCGCCAGCAGCTTGGGAGAGAGTTCCTACAATGAGCAGTTCTTC	CASSLGESSYNEQFF
TRBD1	TRBV10-3	TRBJ1-3	.	TGTGCCACCGTGACAGGGAACGGAAACACCATATATTTT	CATVTGNGNTIYF
.	TRBV24-1	TRBJ2-4	.	TGTGCCACCAGTACCCCATACCGGGACATTCAGTACTTC	CATSTPYRDIQYF
.	TRBV7-8	TRBJ1-1	.	TGTGCCAGCAGCCTAGATACAGGGAGAGGGACTGAAGCTTTCTTT	CASSLDTGRGTEAFF
.	TRBV6-6	TRBJ1-2	.	TGTGCCAGCAGTCCGGTGAGAGAGCCCCTCTATGGCTACACCTTC	CASSPVREPLYGYTF
TRBD1	TRBV11-2	TRBJ1-4	.	TGTGCCACCTCAAAACAGGGGGAAGAGAATGAAAAACTGTTTTTT	CATSKQGEENEKLFF
TRBD1	TRBV12-3/TRBV12-4	TRBJ2-7	.	TGTGCCAGCGGACAGGGGGCAGCCTACGAGCAGTACTTC	CASGQGAAYEQYF
TRBD1	TRBV10-3	TRBJ1-2	once	TGTGCCATCAGTGAGTCGACAGGGATCTTCGGCGGCTACACCTTC	CAISESTGIFGGYTF
TRBD1	TRBV6-7	TRBJ1-5	.	TGTGCCAGCAGTTATCGGCAGGGGGTCAATCAGCCCCAGCATTTT	CASSYRQGVNQPQHF
.	TRBV30	TRBJ2-7	.	TGTGCCTGGAGTGTGGCTGCCAGGTACGAGCAGTACTTC	CAWSVAARYEQYF
.	TRBV3-1/TRBV3-2	TRBJ2-1	few	TGTGCCAGCAGGCCGGGAAGCGGCAATGAGCAGTTCTTC	CASRPGSGNEQFF
TRBD1	TRBV18	TRBJ1-5	.	TGTGCCAGCTCCCCGTGGACAGGGATCCTTCAGCCCCAGCATTTT	CASSPWTGILQPQHF
.	TRBV5-6	TRBJ2-7	.	TGTGCCAGCAGCTGGGGAAAGGGGACCTACGAGCAGTACTTC	CASSWGKGTYEQYF
TRBD1	TRBV18	TRBJ2-3	.	TGTGCCAGCTCCCCGGACAGGGTCACAGATACGCAGTATTTT	CASSPDRVTDTQYF
TRBD1	TRBV5-4	TRBJ1-4	.	TGTGCCAGCAGCAGGGACAGAACTAATGAAAAACTGTTTTTT	CASSRDRTNEKLFF
.	TRBV5-6	TRBJ2-6	.	TGTGCCAGCAGCTCACGACAGGCTGGGGCCAACGTCCTGACTTTC	CASSSRQAGANVLTF
.	TRBV7-9	TRBJ2-2	.	TGTGCCAGCAGCTCGACAGGCGGGGAGCTGTTTTTT	CASSSTGGELFF
TRBD2	TRBV5-6	TRBJ2-5	.	TGTGCCAGCAGCTTGGAACCTCGGGGGGGGCAAGAGACCCAGTACTTC	CASSLEPRGGQETQYF
.	TRBV29-1	TRBJ2-2	.	TGCAGCGTCCTGGACAGCGAGACCACCGGGGAGCTGTTTTTT	CSVLDSETTGELFF
.	TRBV2	TRBJ1-3	.	TGTGCCAGCAGGGTGGGGGGAAACTCTGGAAACACCATATATTTT	CASRVGGNSGNTIYF
.	TRBV19	TRBJ1-6	.	TGTGCCAGTACCCCACCGGGGAATAGCGCACCCCTCCACTTT	CASTPPGNSAPLHF
TRBD2	TRBV4-1	TRBJ2-7	.	TGCGCCAGCAGCCAAGCCCTAGCGGGAGCAGTTGGGTACGAGCAGTACTTC	CASSQALAGAVGYEQYF
.	TRBV27	TRBJ2-1	.	TGTGCCAGCAGTTTATCACATGTCTACAATGAGCAGTTCTTC	CASSLSHVYNEQFF
.	TRBV6-5	TRBJ1-1	.	TGTGCCAGCAGTTACGGGTTAGGGACACCCGAAGCTTTCTTT	CASSYGLGTPEAFF
.	TRBV28	TRBJ2-3	.	TGTGCCAGCAGTTTCACAGGCACAGATACGCAGTATTTT	CASSFTGTDTQYF
TRBD1	TRBV4-1	TRBJ1-6	.	TGCGCCAGCAGCCGCGCCGGGACAGGGGGTTCACCCCTCCACTTT	CASSRAGTGGSPLHF
.	TRBV30	TRBJ1-4	.	TGTGCCTGGAGTTTCGGCAGGGTAGATGAAAAACTGTTTTTT	CAWSFGRVDEKLFF
TRBD1	TRBV6-4	TRBJ1-1	.	TGTGCCAGCAGCCCAGACAGGGGGTCGTTTGGAGCTTTCTTT	CASSPDRGSFGAFF
TRBD2	TRBV6-5	TRBJ2-5	.	TGTGCCAGCTCTCTCGGGGGGTACCAAGAGACCCAGTACTTC	CASSLGGYQETQYF
TRBD2	TRBV6-5	TRBJ2-5	.	TGTGCCAGCAGCGCGGGACTACGAGGAGAGACCCAGTACTTC	CASSAGLRGETQYF
TRBD2	TRBV3-1/TRBV3-2	TRBJ2-3	.	TGTGCCAGCAGACCCGGGACTAGCGGCACAGATACGCAGTATTTT	CASRPGTSGTDTQYF
TRBD2	TRBV6-5	TRBJ2-1	.	TGTGCCAGCAGTTACGTCGGCGGGAGCTCCTACAATGAGCAGTTCTTC	CASSYVGGSSYNEQFF
.	TRBV5-1	TRBJ2-2	once	TGCGCCACCCCTTTGGCGGAGAACACCGGGGAGCTGTTTTTT	CATPLAENTGELFF
TRBD1	TRBV28	TRBJ1-2	.	TGTGCCAGCAGTTTAGTAAGACAGGGGGCCAACACCTTC	CASSLVRQGANTF
TRBD1	TRBV3-1/TRBV3-2	TRBJ2-7	.	TGTGCCAGCAGCCAAGCTTCCCGTGGGACAGGGTTTTACGAGCAGTACTTC	CASSQASRGTGFYEQYF
.	TRBV5-4	TRBJ1-1	.	TGTGCCAGCAGCGCGGATGGGGGGGCTACTGAAGCTTTCTTT	CASSADGGATEAFF
.	TRBV12-3/TRBV12-4	TRBJ1-6	.	TGTGCCAGCAATACAGGGCAGGGTTCACCCCTCCACTTT	CASNTGQGSPLHF
TRBD1	TRBV27	TRBJ2-2	.	TGTGCCAGTAAAAGACAGGGGGGAACCGGGGAGCTGTTTTTT	CASKRQGGTGELFF
TRBD2	TRBV5-1	TRBJ2-5	.	TGCGCCAGCAGCTTGGCCACTAGCGGGACAGAGACCCAGTACTTC	CASSLATSGTETQYF
.	TRBV11-2	TRBJ1-1	.	TGTGCCAGCAGCTTAGCAGGGTACACTGAAGCTTTCTTT	CASSLAGYTEAFF
.	TRBV4-2	TRBJ1-5	.	TGTGCCAGCAGCCAAGAAGTCGGCAGGGTGGACCAGCCCCAGCATTTT	CASSQEVGRVDQPQHF
.	TRBV5-4	TRBJ1-2	once	TGTGCCAGCAGCTTGGCGCCCGGCAACAGAGACGGCTACACCTTC	CASSLAPGNRDGYTF
.	TRBV6-6	TRBJ1-1	.	TGTGCCAGCACTGGACAGATCGCTGAAGCTTTCTTT	CASTGQIAEAFF
TRBD2	TRBV11-3	TRBJ2-1	.	TGTGCCAGCAGCTCCCCGGGACTAGCGGGGTACAATGAGCAGTTCTTC	CASSSPGLAGYNEQFF
.	TRBV12-3/TRBV12-4	TRBJ1-1	.	TGTGCCAGCAGCCTGGGAGACGCGAAGGCTTTCTTT	CASSLGDAKAFF